This TCR beta chain originates from a study of blood T cell repertoires in COVID-19. TCRdb keeps only in-frame clones here, not all; method: immunoSEQ multiplex PCR. The table has around 93,000 clones, approximately 82% seen once. The CDR3 extends over 14 amino acids. The germline V gene encodes CDR1 SGHTA and CDR2 FQGNSA. With 5 bases removed from V and 6 bases from J, the gap between germline ends came to 15 bases. This TCR was sampled from a man in his sixties with acute or convalescent COVID-19. Sequencing used peripheral blood. V usage is TRBV7-2 and J usage is TRBJ2-3, with D possibly matching TRBD2 (5 bases). The CDR3 reads CASSLTSAGDTQYF. The CDR3 DNA follows: TGTGCCAGCAGCCTCACTAGTGCCGGCGATACGCAGTATTTT.